This is a list of T cell receptor beta chains from one sample in a study of blood T cell repertoires in COVID-19. Clones were sequenced by immunoSEQ multiplex PCR, and TCRdb holds only the in-frame ones, with some missing. The sample gives 99,000 or so clones, roughly 80% of which show up once; 4.5% to 5.5% is in the top ten. The sample consisted of peripheral blood. The origin of the receptors is a man aged 55-75 years with acute or convalescent COVID-19. Both conserved end residues are part of each CDR3.

TRBJ1-1 | TRBV19 | CASSIGTGRLNTEAFF
TRBJ2-3 | TRBV3-1/TRBV3-2 | CASSYRQGASLLTSTDTQYF
TRBJ1-4 | TRBV4-3 | CASSHYGSLGKLFF
TRBJ1-6 | TRBV7-8 | CASSSGDSQSPLHF
TRBJ2-7 | TRBV6-5 | CASITGQILEEQYF
TRBJ1-5 | TRBV5-5 | CASSLRSSDYGSQPQHF
TRBJ2-2 | TRBV29-1 | CSVETQGLTGELFF
TRBJ2-3 | TRBV6-2/TRBV6-3 | CASSHGQFSTDTQYF
TRBJ2-1 | TRBV5-1 | CASSSYGTGDEQFF
TRBJ2-7 | TRBV7-2 | CASSLRSGGTDEQYF
TRBJ2-1 | TRBV7-2 | CASSTGTGSYNEQFF
TRBJ2-3 | TRBV5-1 | CASSLNNGDTQYF
TRBJ1-5 | TRBV19 | CASSQTGSQPQHF
TRBJ1-4 | TRBV18 | CASSPQGGEKLFF
TRBJ2-1 | TRBV7-3 | CASSRDYSSYNEQFF
TRBJ2-6 | TRBV19 | CASSIVLGIIAGAVHTGANVLTF
TRBJ1-5 | TRBV19 | CAGGDRGRNGNQPQHF
TRBJ1-4 | TRBV24-1 | CATSDSGATNEKLFF
TRBJ2-1 | TRBV30 | CAGSALGLNEQFF
TRBJ1-2 | TRBV28 | CASSLGGEYGYTF
TRBJ2-3 | TRBV12-5 | CASVGTRYTDTQYF
TRBJ1-1 | TRBV3-1/TRBV3-2 | CASSHETGTEAFF
TRBJ2-3 | TRBV4-2 | CASSIRPGTSGTDTQYF
TRBJ1-2 | TRBV5-1 | CASSFGQGASGYTF
TRBJ1-4 | TRBV19 | CASGRNEKLFF
TRBJ1-2 | TRBV15 | CATSRDRKGYTF
TRBJ1-2 | TRBV6-5 | CASRKQGSHGYTF
TRBJ2-1 | TRBV27 | CASSRNLAGGQYNEQFF
TRBJ1-1 | TRBV28 | CASSSHMNTEAFF
TRBJ2-2 | TRBV7-3 | CASRATGGVTGELFF
TRBJ1-1 | TRBV5-1 | CASSRAGTGLNTEAFF
TRBJ2-7 | TRBV5-1 | CASSLDRIAYEQYF
TRBJ1-1 | TRBV29-1 | CSVEGQGGMNTEAFF
TRBJ1-1 | TRBV7-2 | CASSFQGNTEAFF
TRBJ2-3 | TRBV10-2 | CASSSGTGGTNTQYF
TRBJ2-2 | TRBV5-1 | CASSLTSGPSGELFF
TRBJ1-2 | TRBV5-1 | CASSFGRTVDYGYTF
TRBJ1-1 | TRBV7-9 | CASSPQGSRTEAFF